This entry features one T cell receptor (beta chain) sequence. Profiled with immunoSEQ multiplex PCR; TCRdb holds only in-frame clones, not every one. The sample lists some 130,000 clones, 75% to 85% occurring once. The sample comes from a study of blood T cell repertoires in COVID-19. At the level of the study: Donors in the United States, Italy and Spain gave samples during acute or convalescent COVID-19.

Deletions cut 5 bases from V and 0 bases from J, with 13 bases between. This CDR3 region has 15 residues. In germline, CDR1 is SGHTA, CDR2 FQGNSA. The source of this sequence is an elderly woman with acute or convalescent COVID-19. The material sequenced was peripheral blood. This chain links TRBV7-2 with TRBJ1-1; D possibly corresponds to TRBD1 (6 bases). The CDR3 nucleotides read TGTGCCAGCAGCGAATCGGGACACCTGAACACTGAAGCTTTCTTT. It is translated as CASSESGHLNTEAFF.